Below, 24 T cell receptor beta chains from the same sample are listed, as sequenced in a study of T cell repertoires in ileal Crohn's disease. Assay: immunoSEQ multiplex PCR; the TCRdb copy retains only in-frame clones and omits some. The sample carries around 7,400 clones, 70% to 85% recorded once. The sequencing sample was made of ileal tissue. All receptors come from an adult with Crohn's disease.

J is TRBJ2-3 and V is TRBV6-1, with 9 bases identical to TRBD2. The CDR3 runs to 15 residues. Germline values: CDR1 MNHNS, CDR2 SASEGT. Trimming at V came to 2 bases and at J to 4 bases, leaving 4 bases not matched to a gene. For the CDR3, the DNA is TGTGCCAGCAGTGAACTAGCGGGAAGTCCAGATACGCAGTATTTT. This encodes CASSELAGSPDTQYF.

This rearrangement joins TRBV27 to TRBJ1-1, with a weak D call TRBD1 (5 bases). The CDR3 spans 15 residues. CDR1 MNHEY and CDR2 SMNVEV come from the germline V gene (reference sequence). V was pared by 4 bases and J by 4 bases, with 16 bases between. The CDR3 nucleotides read TGTGCCAGCAGTTCGACAGCCCCAGCCAGCACTGAAGCTTTCTTT. Amino acids: CASSSTAPASTEAFF.

The chain links TRBV25-1 to TRBJ2-5, with TRBD2 as a possible D gene (6 bases). The ends were cut back, 2 bases at V and 5 bases at J, with 12 bases in the middle. This CDR3 spans 14 amino acids. In germline, CDR1 is MGHDK, CDR2 SYGVNS. Here the CDR3 reads CASSEAGRGETQYF. CDR3 DNA sequence: TGTGCCAGCAGTGAAGCGGGACGAGGGGAGACCCAGTACTTC.

V and J are TRBV18 and TRBJ2-7, with D possibly being TRBD1 (7 bases). Germline lookup yields CDR1 KGHSH and CDR2 LQKENI. The CDR3 contains 12 residues. V lost 11 bases and J 2 bases, leaving 13 bases between the germline ends. Here the CDR3 DNA reads TGTGCCGGAGGGGACAGAACCTACGAGCAGTACTTC. Residues: CAGGDRTYEQYF.

This chain links TRBV27 with TRBJ1-2; D not certain. Germline values: CDR1 MNHEY, CDR2 SMNVEV (reference sequence). The CDR3 loop spans 14 amino acids. The V gene lost 2 bases and the J gene lost 1 base, with 8 bases spanning the gap. As DNA, the CDR3 is TGTGCCAGCAGTTTAAAGGGAGGTAACTATGGCTACACCTTC. This translates into CASSLKGGNYGYTF.

The CDR3 region is CASSRQPGTSGTLDYNEQFF. Here the CDR3 DNA reads TGCGCCAGCAGCCGCCAACCTGGGACTAGCGGGACTTTAGACTACAATGAGCAGTTCTTC. The genes are TRBV4-1 and TRBJ2-1; 13 bases agree with TRBD2. The CDR3 runs to 20 residues. With V trimmed by 4 bases and J by 3 bases, 15 bases remained unmatched. CDR1 and CDR2 from the germline V gene are MGHRA and YSYEKL.

The chain employs TRBV6-6 and TRBJ2-2, with a tentative D call TRBD1 (5 bases). V was clipped by 10 bases and J by 0 bases, with 12 bases between them. The CDR3 covers 14 residues. Per the germline V gene, CDR1 is MNHNY and CDR2 is SVGAGI (reference sequence). The CDR3 sequence is CATTQGTNTGELFF. CDR3 coding DNA: TGTGCCACTACCCAGGGCACGAACACCGGGGAGCTGTTTTTT.

This clone was counted a few times. The CDR3 coding sequence is TGTGCCAGTAGTATTCAGACGGCGGGGGAGACCTACGAGCAGTACTTC. It encodes CASSIQTAGETYEQYF. This chain uses TRBV19 with TRBJ2-7; 7 bases fit TRBD2. Trimming took 3 bases from V and 2 from J; bases not matched to a gene: 10. CDR3 length: 16 amino acids. Germline V gene sequence: CDR1 LNHDA, CDR2 SQIVND (reference sequence).

This sequence joins TRBV7-8 and TRBJ1-1; D is possibly TRBD1 (6 bases). Germline loops: CDR1 SGHVS, CDR2 FQNEAQ. This CDR3 is 13 amino acids long. V shed 5 bases and J shed 3 bases, with 10 bases lying between them. CDR3 protein: CASSTTGHTEAFF. CDR3 nucleotides: TGTGCCAGCAGCACCACAGGGCACACTGAAGCTTTCTTT. The entire variable domain, with the rest obtained from reference TRBV7-8 and TRBJ1-1, is as follows: GAGVSQSPRYKVAKRGQDVALRCDPISGHVSLFWYQQALGQGPEFLTYFQNEAQLDKSGLPSDRFFAERPEGSVSTLKIQRTQQEDSAVYLCASSTTGHTEAFFGQGTRLTVV.

The chain links TRBV9 to TRBJ1-3; D not certain. Trimming removed 4 bases at V and 7 bases at J, with 18 bases between. CDR1 is SGDLS, CDR2 YYNGEE, per germline. This CDR3 is built from 15 residues. CDR3 DNA: TGTGCCAGCAGCCCCCGTTCGACCCGGAGCAACACCATATATTTT. Amino acids: CASSPRSTRSNTIYF.

V is TRBV6-1 and J is TRBJ1-1; possibly TRBD1 for D (5 bases). CDR3 length: 11 amino acids. With 7 bases removed from V and 6 bases from J, the gap between germline ends came to 9 bases. Germline CDR1 reads MNHNS; CDR2 reads SASEGT. The chain's CDR3 is CASTQGSEAFF. In nucleotides, the CDR3 is TGTGCCAGCACCCAGGGCTCTGAAGCTTTCTTT.

This clone was observed once. The genes are TRBV6-5 and TRBJ1-5, with 8 positions matching TRBD1. Trimming took 5 bases from V and 7 from J; bases not matched to a gene: 4. The CDR3 runs to 13 residues. Germline CDR1 is MNHEY and CDR2 is SVGAGI. The CDR3 region is CASSTYRGQPQHF. The CDR3 DNA is TGTGCCAGCAGTACTTACAGGGGGCAGCCCCAGCATTTT.

J is TRBJ2-7 and V is TRBV11-2, with D perhaps matching TRBD1 (6 bases). The CDR3 length is 13 residues. V dropped 3 bases and J dropped 8 bases, with 14 bases sitting between them. Germline V gives CDR1 SGHAT, CDR2 FQNNGV. As DNA, the CDR3 is TGTGCCAGCAGCTTCTTACAGGGAAATCAGCAGTACTTC. Its translation: CASSFLQGNQQYF.

The chain links TRBV30 to TRBJ1-5, with a possible D match to TRBD1 (6 bases). From germline, CDR1 is GTSNPN and CDR2 SVGIG (reference sequence). This CDR3 has 13 residues. The V end lost 0 bases, the J end lost 7 bases, and 10 bases lay between the germline ends. CDR3 residues: CAWSVQGGQPQHF. CDR3 nucleotide sequence: TGTGCCTGGAGTGTACAGGGTGGACAGCCCCAGCATTTT.

V is TRBV2 and J is TRBJ2-3, with D unresolved. Trimming took off 4 bases at V and 3 bases at J, with 11 bases between the two ends. The CDR3 spans 14 residues. Germline lookup yields CDR1 SNHLY and CDR2 FYNNEI. CDR3 in DNA: TGTGCCAGCAGTGTTTCCTCTCGGACAGATACGCAGTATTTT. It translates to CASSVSSRTDTQYF.

This rearrangement joins TRBV10-3 to TRBJ1-5; D ambiguous. Deletions cut 4 bases from V and 1 base from J, with 8 bases between. The germline V gene encodes CDR1 ENHRY and CDR2 SYGVKD. The CDR3 consists of 14 residues. The CDR3 coding sequence is TGTGCCATCAGTGCTCGAGAGAGCAATCAGCCCCAGCATTTT. Its translation: CAISARESNQPQHF.

The rearrangement uses TRBV7-9 and TRBJ2-7; 8 nucleotides line up with TRBD2. CDR1 and CDR2 from the germline V gene are SEHNR and FQNEAQ (reference sequence). The CDR3 is made up of 14 amino acids. Germline trimming cut 0 bases from V and 5 bases from J; bases unmatched to any gene: 3. This CDR3 is CASSLAREENEQYF. CDR3 DNA sequence: TGTGCCAGCAGCTTAGCGCGGGAGGAAAACGAGCAGTACTTC.

This rearrangement joins TRBV13 to TRBJ2-7, with D perhaps TRBD1 (6 bases). The CDR3 is 17 residues long. Between the trimmed V and J ends, which lost 0 bases and 2 bases, there was a span of 17 bases. The germline V gene encodes CDR1 PRHDT and CDR2 FYEKMQ (reference sequence). CDR3 sequence reads: CASSLGPLQGWTYEQYF. The CDR3 coding sequence is TGTGCCAGCAGCTTAGGGCCGTTACAGGGCTGGACCTACGAGCAGTACTTC.

The V gene is TRBV11-3, the J gene TRBJ2-1; 11 bases fit TRBD2. The CDR3 is 15 residues long. Germline lookup yields CDR1 SGHNT and CDR2 YENEEA. Germline trimming cut 5 bases from V and 8 bases from J; bases unmatched to any gene: 8. The CDR3 region is CASSILAGASHEQFF. The CDR3 DNA reads as TGTGCCAGCAGCATACTAGCGGGAGCGTCCCATGAGCAGTTCTTC.

The chain employs TRBV7-9 and TRBJ1-5, with a weak D call TRBD1 (5 bases). Between the trimmed V and J ends, which lost 5 bases and 5 bases, there was a span of 7 bases. In germline, CDR1 is SEHNR, CDR2 FQNEAQ (reference sequence). CDR3 size: 12 residues. The DNA of the CDR3 is TGTGCCAGCAGCCAAGGGGATCAGCCCCAGCATTTT. Residues: CASSQGDQPQHF.

The rearrangement joins TRBV10-3 to TRBJ1-1, with D maybe TRBD1 (6 bases). The germline V gene encodes CDR1 ENHRY and CDR2 SYGVKD. Deletions cut 3 bases from V and 7 bases from J, with 18 bases between. The CDR3 covers 15 residues. CDR3 protein: CAISDPNWGHGEAFF. The DNA of the CDR3 is TGTGCCATCAGTGATCCGAATTGGGGGCACGGTGAAGCTTTCTTT.

The chain is built from TRBV29-1 and TRBJ2-3; a possible D gene is TRBD1 (6 bases). The CDR3 is 14 residues long. CDR1 and CDR2 (germline): SQVTM, ANQGSEA. V lost 0 bases and J lost 7, with 14 bases in between. For the CDR3, the DNA is TGCAGCGTTGAAGATCCAGGGGCGCGAAATACGCAGTATTTT. Its translation is CSVEDPGARNTQYF.

This clone has just a few counts. The CDR3 sequence is CASSPTGTGENTEAFF. The CDR3 bases are TGTGCCAGCAGCCCCACAGGGACAGGTGAGAACACTGAAGCTTTCTTT. This chain uses TRBV14 with TRBJ1-1; 8 nucleotides agree with TRBD1. Looked up from germline, CDR1 is SGHDN and CDR2 is FVKESK. J was trimmed by 1 base and V by 4 bases; bases with no gene match: 8. The CDR3 spans 16 residues.

The chain carries TRBV5-5 and TRBJ1-6, with 9 bases fitting TRBD1. Germline V gene lookup returns CDR1 SGHKS and CDR2 YYEKEE (reference sequence). The CDR3 spans 15 residues. With V trimmed by 4 bases and J by 7 bases, 6 bases remained unmatched. CDR3 in DNA: TGTGCCAGCAGCGGGAGGGACAGGGAAAATTCACCCCTCCACTTT. Protein sequence: CASSGRDRENSPLHF.